The next 30 T cell receptor beta chains were all read from a single sample in a study of blood T cells in healthy people across ages. PCR was performed a second time for about 6 to 11 cycles using a sample-barcoded 5' primer and a J-beta primer mix. TCRdb ran MiXCR on the 5' RACE reads and lists one entry per CDR3 protein. The data contain over 600,000 distinct CDR3 sequences, 20% to 25% of them singletons. The sequenced sample consisted of blood. The receptor set was obtained from a man in his 70s in good health.

This clonotype was observed a few times. The chain recombines TRBV29-1 with TRBJ1-2; perhaps TRBD1 as D (6 bases). V lost 0 bases to trimming and J lost 4 bases, with 12 bases between them. Germline assignment: CDR1 SQVTM and CDR2 ANQGSEA. The CDR3 loop spans 14 amino acids. CDR3 nucleotides: TGCAGCGTTGAAGAGGGGGGCAGTATCTATGGCTACACCTTC. It yields the protein CSVEEGGSIYGYTF.

There are a few counts of this clonotype. The chain is built from TRBV15 and TRBJ2-1; 9 bases line up with TRBD1. V gave up 3 bases and J gave up 1 base; unmatched junction bases: 4. Germline loops: CDR1 LNHNV, CDR2 YYDKDF (reference sequence). This CDR3 spans 16 amino acids. This chain's CDR3 is CATSRATGGSYNEQFF. The DNA of the CDR3 is TGTGCCACCAGCAGGGCGACAGGGGGATCCTACAATGAGCAGTTCTTC.

The table lists this clonotype with a few counts. This sequence joins TRBV28 and TRBJ1-1; 9 bases are shared with TRBD1. CDR3 length: 15 amino acids. V dropped 7 bases and J dropped 3; count of bases not matched to a gene: 9. CDR1 and CDR2 (germline): MDHEN, SYDVKM. The CDR3 region is CASNPRDRVYTEAFF. CDR3 DNA: TGTGCCAGCAACCCCCGGGACAGGGTGTACACTGAAGCTTTCTTT.

The chain employs TRBV7-9 and TRBJ2-5, with a possible D match to TRBD2 (5 bases). V shed 0 bases and J shed 11 bases, with 16 bases lying between them. Germline assignment: CDR1 SEHNR and CDR2 FQNEAQ (reference sequence). The CDR3 spans 14 residues. The CDR3 protein is CASSLAPPFGEQYF. The CDR3 DNA reads TGTGCCAGCAGCTTAGCCCCGCCTTTCGGGGAGCAGTACTTC.

This clonotype turned up a few times. The chain couples TRBV5-1 to TRBJ2-4, with TRBD1 matching 8 bases. CDR1 SGHRS and CDR2 YFSETQ come from the germline V gene. This CDR3 region has 16 residues. V shed 4 bases, J shed 3 bases, and the junction held 9 bases outside the gene matches. The CDR3 sequence is CASSDPGQEFKNIQYF. CDR3 in DNA: TGCGCCAGCAGCGACCCGGGACAGGAATTCAAAAACATTCAGTACTTC.

The rearrangement links TRBV24-1 to TRBJ2-3, with D perhaps matching TRBD1 (5 bases). This CDR3 is built from 15 residues. Trimming cost V 5 bases and J 0 bases, with 11 bases left between them. CDR1 KGHDR and CDR2 SFDVKD come from the germline V gene. This chain's CDR3 is CATSGGAESTDTQYF. CDR3 sequence (DNA): TGTGCCACCAGTGGTGGGGCCGAGAGCACAGATACGCAGTATTTT.

V and J are TRBV20-1 and TRBJ2-1, with TRBD2 matching over 12 bases. This CDR3 contains 16 residues. The ends lost 0 bases at V and 8 bases at J; junction bases unmatched: 8. The germline gives CDR1 DFQATT, CDR2 SNEGSKA (reference sequence). CDR3 DNA sequence: TGCAGTGCTAGAGATTCTAGCGGGAGGGCCTTTGATGAGCAGTTCTTC. Its translation: CSARDSSGRAFDEQFF.

The CDR3 nucleotides read TGTGCCAGCAGTGCACTAGCGGGAGGGCCCAGGGAGCTGTTTTTT. Residues: CASSALAGGPRELFF. The chain combines TRBV2 with TRBJ2-2; 13 bases map to TRBD2. The CDR3 is made up of 15 amino acids. Germline CDR1 SNHLY, CDR2 FYNNEI. V lost 4 bases, J lost 9 bases, and 5 bases stayed unmatched.

This clonotype was seen a handful of times. The rearrangement links TRBV2 to TRBJ2-7, with a weak D call TRBD2 (5 bases). The germline V gene has CDR1 SNHLY and CDR2 FYNNEI. Trimming shortened V by 0 bases and J by 7 bases, and 10 bases separated the two germline ends. The CDR3 runs 13 residues. The CDR3: CASSEAGVGEQYF. CDR3 in DNA: TGTGCCAGCAGTGAAGCCGGGGTTGGGGAGCAGTACTTC.

The V gene is TRBV4-3, the J gene TRBJ2-5; tentative D call: TRBD2 (5 bases). The end of the DNA aligns better with TRBJ2-7, so the J call may be wrong. This CDR3 region has 13 residues. Germline CDR1 and CDR2: LGHNA and YSLEER. The CDR3 reads CASSQGLKYEQYF. As DNA, the CDR3 is TGCGCCAGCAGCCAAGGACTAAAATACGAGCAGTACTTC.

There are a few counts of this clonotype. The chain couples TRBV12-3 or TRBV12-4 to TRBJ2-5, with 10 bases matching TRBD2. The CDR3 contains 16 residues. The ends lost 5 bases at V and 2 bases at J; junction bases unmatched: 8. The CDR3 sequence: CASSVSSGGKQETQYF. The DNA of the CDR3 is TGTGCCAGCAGTGTCTCTAGCGGGGGAAAGCAAGAGACCCAGTACTTC.

The sample holds a few counts of this clonotype. V usage is TRBV6-2 or TRBV6-3 and J usage is TRBJ2-7; D gene uncertain. Germline lookup yields CDR1 MNHEY and CDR2 SVGEGT. Trimming took off 10 bases at V and 7 bases at J, with 17 bases between the two ends. The CDR3 consists of 12 residues. The CDR3 DNA reads TGTGCCACCGGACCTGAAGCCAGGGAGCAGTACTTC. Its protein product is CATGPEAREQYF.

As DNA, the CDR3 is TGCGCCAGCGGGGACAGGGGGAATCAGCCCCAGCATTTT. Amino acids: CASGDRGNQPQHF. The J gene is TRBJ1-5, the V gene TRBV5-1, with TRBD1 matching over 11 bases. This CDR3 spans 13 amino acids. Germline CDR1 is SGHRS and CDR2 is YFSETQ. Unmatched junction bases numbered 1, after V lost 7 bases and J lost 4 bases.

The V gene is TRBV10-3, the J gene TRBJ2-5, with a weak D call TRBD2 (5 bases). Germline CDR1 and CDR2: ENHRY and SYGVKD. The CDR3 totals 12 residues. Trimming took 6 bases from V and 7 from J, leaving 12 bases between them. CDR3 amino acids: CAISQGLSTQYF. DNA of the CDR3: TGTGCCATCAGCCAAGGACTCTCGACCCAGTACTTC.

On this clonotype: This may stem from a read error, because a much larger clone lies one nucleotide away. Given the absence of the conserved phenylalanine or tryptophan at the CDR3 end, a read error is likely. This rearrangement joins TRBV20-1 to TRBJ2-7; D might be TRBD1 (5 bases). Germline V gene data show CDR1 as DFQATT and CDR2 as SNEGSKA (reference sequence). This CDR3 contains 13 residues. V lost 3 bases, J lost 0 bases, and 9 bases lay in between. The CDR3 spells CSASRGNSYEQYI. CDR3 DNA sequence: TGCAGTGCTAGTAGGGGCAACTCCTACGAGCAGTACATC.

There are many counts of this clonotype. The chain has TRBV20-1 and TRBJ1-4; weak D call: TRBD1 (5 bases). The CDR3 runs 16 residues. CDR1 and CDR2 from the germline V gene are DFQATT and SNEGSKA (reference sequence). V was clipped by 2 bases and J by 5 bases, with 18 bases between them. The CDR3 is CSARSGGDALNEKLFF. In DNA, the CDR3 is TGCAGTGCTAGATCGGGGGGGGACGCCCTAAATGAAAAACTGTTTTTT.

The chain joins TRBV5-1 to TRBJ1-4; 8 bases match TRBD1. Germline V gene lookup returns CDR1 SGHRS and CDR2 YFSETQ. J gave up 0 bases and V 6 bases, and 4 bases lay outside the gene matches. The CDR3 spans 15 residues. The CDR3 here is CASKGQAATNEKLFF. For the CDR3, the DNA is TGCGCCAGCAAGGGACAGGCCGCAACTAATGAAAAACTGTTTTTT. The full variable domain, completed using reference TRBV5-1 and TRBJ1-4, is KAGVTQTPRYLIKTRGQQVTLSCSPISGHRSVSWYQQTPGQGLQFLFEYFSETQRNKGNFPGRFSGRQFSNSRSEMNVSTLELGDSALYLCASKGQAATNEKLFFGSGTQLSVL.

This chain connects TRBV9 to TRBJ1-3; D is unclear. Trimming cost V 2 bases and J 4 bases, with 16 bases left between them. CDR3 length: 16 amino acids. Germline CDR1 reads SGDLS; CDR2 reads YYNGEE. DNA of the CDR3: TGTGCCAGCAGCGTTGGAGGAGCGTTGGAGGGAAACACCATATATTTT. Amino acids: CASSVGGALEGNTIYF. Combining the CDR3 with reference TRBV9 and TRBJ1-3 gives the whole variable domain DSGVTQTPKHLITATGQRVTLRCSPRSGDLSVYWYQQSLDQGLQFLIQYYNGEERAKGNILERFSAQQFPDLHSELNLSSLELGDSALYFCASSVGGALEGNTIYFGEGSWLTVV.

The table lists this clonotype with a few counts. The rearrangement joins TRBV4-1 to TRBJ1-1; D is perhaps TRBD1 (6 bases). V shed 4 bases and J shed 5 bases, with 14 bases lying between them. Germline lookup yields CDR1 MGHRA and CDR2 YSYEKL. The CDR3 is 14 residues long. The CDR3 protein is CASSRPTGQTEAFF. CDR3 sequence (DNA): TGCGCCAGCAGCCGCCCGACAGGTCAGACTGAAGCTTTCTTT.

This clonotype has more than one count but fewer than ten. V usage is TRBV28 and J usage is TRBJ1-4; maybe TRBD1 (5 bases). This CDR3 is 16 amino acids long. V was cut by 2 bases and J by 7 bases, with 17 bases left in between. Per germline, CDR1 MDHEN and CDR2 SYDVKM. CDR3 coding DNA: TGTGCCAGCAGTTTAGGCCGGGACTTAAGTAGTGAAAAACTGTTTTTT. It translates to CASSLGRDLSSEKLFF.

This clonotype has at least ten counts. V and J are TRBV6-2 or TRBV6-3 and TRBJ2-7, with D unclear. Germline CDR1 is MNHEY and CDR2 is SVGEGT. Trimming removed 5 bases at V and 3 bases at J, with 5 bases between. This CDR3 has 11 amino acids. The CDR3 sequence: CASSGYYEQYF. The CDR3 nucleotides are TGTGCCAGCAGTGGTTACTACGAGCAGTACTTC.

This clonotype turned up a few times. The rearrangement links TRBV9 to TRBJ1-4, with unresolved D. V lost 3 bases and J lost 7, with 10 bases in between. CDR1 is SGDLS and CDR2 is YYNGEE in the germline V gene. The CDR3 extends over 13 amino acids. The DNA of the CDR3 is TGTGCCAGCAGCGGGTCCGCTGGTGAAAAACTGTTTTTT. It yields the protein CASSGSAGEKLFF.

This chain's CDR3 is CASSSLPRQGLGNTIYF. CDR3 nucleotides: TGTGCCAGCAGCTCTTTACCCCGTCAGGGGCTGGGAAACACCATATATTTT. J is TRBJ1-3 and V is TRBV7-9, with D perhaps TRBD1 (6 bases). V gave up 4 bases and J gave up 4 bases, with 20 bases separating them. The V gene's germline CDR1 is SEHNR and CDR2 FQNEAQ (reference sequence). The CDR3 is made up of 17 amino acids.

V and J are TRBV20-1 and TRBJ2-5; possibly TRBD2 for D (6 bases). V was pared by 3 bases and J by 11 bases, with 25 bases between. CDR1 is DFQATT and CDR2 is SNEGSKA in the germline V gene (reference sequence). The length of the CDR3 is 15 residues. In DNA, the CDR3 is TGCAGTGCTAGGGCAGGGCAACTCACTACGGGAGAGCAGTACTTC. The encoded protein is CSARAGQLTTGEQYF.

The genes are TRBV5-8 and TRBJ2-5; TRBD1 aligns across 10 bases. Gene TRBJ2-1 matches the end of the DNA better, so the J call may be wrong. The germline V gene has CDR1 SGHTS and CDR2 YDEGEE. The CDR3 is made up of 15 amino acids. CDR3 nucleotide sequence: TGTGCCAGCAGCTTGGTCGGACAGGGGGTGAATGAGCAGTTCTTC. Protein: CASSLVGQGVNEQFF.

This clonotype was seen a handful of times. This chain joins TRBV5-1 and TRBJ2-1; tentatively, D is TRBD2 (6 bases). The V end lost 6 bases, the J end lost 0 bases, and 13 bases lay between the germline ends. Germline CDR1 and CDR2: SGHRS and YFSETQ. This CDR3 has 15 amino acids. CDR3 in DNA: TGCGCCAGCACCCATAACGGGAGCTCCTACAATGAGCAGTTCTTC. This translates into CASTHNGSSYNEQFF.

The CDR3 nucleotides read TGTGCCAGCAGGCATGGGCCTGCCAATGAGCAGTTCTTC. Translated: CASRHGPANEQFF. The chain has TRBV7-3 and TRBJ2-1; D unclear. In germline, CDR1 is SGHTA, CDR2 FQGTGA. Trimming cost V 6 bases and J 6 bases, with 12 bases left between them. This CDR3 has 13 residues.

This clonotype was detected a few times. A read error may produce the germline difference seen at one junction end. V gene TRBV19 combines with J gene TRBJ2-4, with D perhaps being TRBD1 or TRBD2 (5 bases each). Germline V lookup: CDR1 LNHDA, CDR2 SQIVND (reference sequence). The CDR3 is 14 amino acids. This CDR3 is CTSSPGRDPRIQYF. The CDR3 DNA follows: TGTACCAGTAGCCCCGGCCGGGACCCCCGAATTCAGTACTTC.

This clonotype was found many times. The rearrangement uses TRBV18 and TRBJ2-7, with D possibly matching TRBD2 (5 bases). V gave up 3 bases and J gave up 6 bases, with 12 bases separating them. Germline CDR1 KGHSH, CDR2 LQKENI. This CDR3 spans 13 amino acids. The CDR3 sequence is CASSPGTRAEQYF. The CDR3 region has the DNA TGTGCCAGCTCACCGGGTACGAGGGCCGAGCAGTACTTC.

The chain has TRBV9 and TRBJ2-2; the D is unclear. The CDR3 extends over 14 amino acids. CDR1 SGDLS and CDR2 YYNGEE come from the germline V gene. Trimming shortened V by 0 bases and J by 5 bases, and 8 bases separated the two germline ends. CDR3 residues: CASSVAGRTGELFF. As DNA, the CDR3 is TGTGCCAGCAGCGTAGCTGGGCGAACCGGGGAGCTGTTTTTT.